One and the same sample provided the 27 T cell receptor beta chains below, sequenced in a study of cytomegalovirus exposure and HLA in healthy donors. TCRdb keeps only in-frame clones here, not all; method: immunoSEQ multiplex PCR. The profile shows approximately 110,000 clones, roughly 94% of them singletons. Sequenced sample: PBMCs. The source is a woman younger than 30 in good health and CMV-seronegative.

This chain uses TRBV7-9 with TRBJ1-4; 9 nucleotides align to TRBD1. Germline V gene lookup returns CDR1 SEHNR and CDR2 FQNEAQ (reference sequence). This CDR3 has 16 residues. V dropped 5 bases and J dropped 8; count of bases not matched to a gene: 12. The CDR3 reads CASSRDPGQGQEKLFF. The CDR3 coding sequence is TGTGCCAGCAGCCGAGACCCGGGACAGGGCCAAGAAAAACTGTTTTTT.

This chain connects TRBV30 to TRBJ2-1, with 9 nucleotides matching TRBD2. Germline values: CDR1 GTSNPN, CDR2 SVGIG (reference sequence). CDR3 length: 16 amino acids. V dropped 2 bases and J dropped 7; count of bases not matched to a gene: 12. The CDR3 nucleotides are TGTGCCTGGAGTCCGTTTAGCGGGGGAACCACAAATGAGCAGTTCTTC. This sequence encodes CAWSPFSGGTTNEQFF.

The CDR3 DNA sequence: TGTGCCAGCAGCTTTTCAGGGGGCGCGGGCACGCCCAAAAACATTCAGTACTTC. It translates to CASSFSGGAGTPKNIQYF. V and J are TRBV11-1 and TRBJ2-4, with 8 bases fitting TRBD1. Germline trimming cut 3 bases from V and 2 bases from J; bases unmatched to any gene: 12. Looked up from germline, CDR1 is SGHAT and CDR2 is FQDESV (reference sequence). The CDR3 contains 18 residues.

The CDR3 nucleotides read TGTGCCAGCAGTACCCCCCCCAATGGAGAGGAATCGAACACCGGGGAGCTGTTTTTT. Its protein product is CASSTPPNGEESNTGELFF. The gene calls are TRBV28 and TRBJ2-2; D ambiguous. The V gene lost 5 bases and the J gene lost 0 bases, with 22 bases spanning the gap. The CDR3 is 19 amino acids. The germline gives CDR1 MDHEN, CDR2 SYDVKM.

The rearrangement uses TRBV5-1 and TRBJ1-2; 7 nucleotides match TRBD1. Germline V gene sequence: CDR1 SGHRS, CDR2 YFSETQ. V trimming: 4 bases; J trimming: 4 bases; junction bases outside the gene matches: 13. CDR3 length: 16 amino acids. CDR3 nucleotides: TGCGCCAGCAGCGGGAAAGGGGGCGGAGGCTCCTATGGCTACACCTTC. Protein sequence: CASSGKGGGGSYGYTF.

The rearrangement links TRBV28 to TRBJ1-2; 11 nucleotides agree with TRBD1. The germline gives CDR1 MDHEN, CDR2 SYDVKM. The CDR3 has 15 residues. The V gene end was trimmed by 7 bases and the J gene end by 3 bases; junction bases not matched to a gene: 7. This chain's CDR3 is CASTILGQGDYGYTF. CDR3 sequence (DNA): TGTGCCAGCACCATCCTGGGACAGGGGGACTATGGCTACACCTTC.

The chain recombines TRBV30 with TRBJ2-3, with 8 bases identical to TRBD1. The germline V gene has CDR1 GTSNPN and CDR2 SVGIG (reference sequence). The V segment lost 0 bases and the J segment 4 bases; nucleotides outside the gene matches: 3. The CDR3 extends over 14 amino acids. The CDR3 loop is CAWSVGQGADTQYF. The CDR3, as DNA: TGTGCCTGGAGTGTAGGACAGGGAGCAGATACGCAGTATTTT.

This clone was observed once. This chain joins TRBV27 and TRBJ2-7, with D maybe TRBD2 (5 bases). Germline V CDR1 and CDR2: MNHEY, SMNVEV (reference sequence). The CDR3 consists of 13 residues. Trimming took off 5 bases at V and 5 bases at J, with 13 bases between the two ends. CDR3 sequence: CASSPRARHEQYF. Here the CDR3 DNA reads TGTGCCAGCAGTCCGAGGGCGCGCCACGAGCAGTACTTC.

The chain recombines TRBV27 with TRBJ2-3; D is ambiguous. CDR3 length: 16 amino acids. V was trimmed by 9 bases and J by 1 base, leaving 20 bases between them. Germline values: CDR1 MNHEY, CDR2 SMNVEV (reference sequence). The CDR3: CASSTTTLRGTDTQYF. CDR3 sequence (DNA): TGTGCCAGTAGTACTACCACCCTCCGGGGCACAGATACGCAGTATTTT.

This clone was seen once. The chain uses TRBV7-3 and TRBJ2-6, with D unresolved. The CDR3 consists of 14 residues. The ends were cut back, 4 bases at V and 1 base at J, with 5 bases in the middle. Germline assignment: CDR1 SGHTA and CDR2 FQGTGA. This CDR3 is CASSSQSGANVLTF. Written as DNA, the CDR3 is TGTGCCAGCAGCTCACAGTCTGGGGCCAACGTCCTGACTTTC.

The V gene is TRBV13, the J gene TRBJ2-7, with 16 nucleotides matching TRBD2. The CDR3 extends over 18 amino acids. The V segment lost 4 bases and the J segment 3 bases; nucleotides outside the gene matches: 9. Germline CDR1 PRHDT, CDR2 FYEKMQ (reference sequence). CDR3 sequence (DNA): TGTGCCAGCAGCTGGGGACTAGCGGGAGGGGACTCTTACTACGAGCAGTACTTC. This gives the protein CASSWGLAGGDSYYEQYF.

The chain joins TRBV2 to TRBJ2-1; 8 nucleotides match TRBD1. Germline trimming cut 4 bases from V and 5 bases from J; bases unmatched to any gene: 4. Germline CDR1 SNHLY, CDR2 FYNNEI. This CDR3 is built from 14 residues. The CDR3 nucleotides read TGTGCCAGCAGTGGAAGGACAGGGAACAATGAGCAGTTCTTC. Residues: CASSGRTGNNEQFF.

The rearrangement uses TRBV7-8 and TRBJ1-4, with D possibly being TRBD1 (5 bases). The CDR3 totals 14 residues. The V gene lost 3 bases and the J gene lost 5 bases, with 10 bases spanning the gap. Germline V CDR1 and CDR2: SGHVS, FQNEAQ. CDR3 protein: CASSFRQRNEKLFF. DNA for the CDR3: TGTGCCAGCAGCTTCCGACAGAGGAATGAAAAACTGTTTTTT.

V usage is TRBV5-1 and J usage is TRBJ2-7; D possibly corresponds to TRBD1 (6 bases). Trimming stripped 1 base from V and 4 bases from J, with 9 bases between. This CDR3 region has 13 residues. CDR1 and CDR2 (germline): SGHRS, YFSETQ. CDR3 sequence: CASSLTQGYEQYF. The CDR3 DNA reads as TGCGCCAGCAGCTTGACCCAGGGGTACGAGCAGTACTTC.

The chain links TRBV28 to TRBJ1-2; D is possibly TRBD1 (6 bases). The CDR3 covers 14 residues. Trimming cost V 8 bases and J 3 bases, with 16 bases left between them. In germline, CDR1 is MDHEN, CDR2 SYDVKM. CDR3 in amino acids: CASQEQGIDYGYTF. The DNA for the CDR3 is TGTGCCAGCCAGGAACAGGGAATTGACTATGGCTACACCTTC.

This clone was recorded only once. DNA of the CDR3: TGTGCCAGCAGCTTACAGGGACAGGGTATCACTGAAGCTTTCTTT. It translates to CASSLQGQGITEAFF. The chain carries TRBV7-6 and TRBJ1-1, with 9 positions matching TRBD1. J gave up 4 bases and V 2 bases, and 5 bases lay outside the gene matches. Per germline, CDR1 SGHVS and CDR2 FNYEAQ. This CDR3 spans 15 amino acids.

The J gene is TRBJ2-1, the V gene TRBV27; 8 bases map to TRBD2. The J segment lost 6 bases and the V segment lost 2 bases, leaving 9 bases of the junction unmatched. Per germline, CDR1 MNHEY and CDR2 SMNVEV (reference sequence). The CDR3 runs 16 residues. CDR3 bases: TGTGCCAGCAGTTTAGGGTACGGGAGGGACGGCAATGAGCAGTTCTTC. It encodes CASSLGYGRDGNEQFF.

The gene calls are TRBV2 and TRBJ2-3; D perhaps matches TRBD2 (6 bases). This CDR3 is built from 14 residues. CDR1 and CDR2 from the germline V gene are SNHLY and FYNNEI. V lost 7 bases and J lost 6, with 17 bases in between. The CDR3 protein is CASTRGNSADTQYF. The CDR3 nucleotides read TGTGCCAGCACTCGGGGGAATTCGGCGGATACGCAGTATTTT.

The chain recombines TRBV5-1 with TRBJ2-7, with TRBD1 matching 9 bases. V was clipped by 3 bases and J by 12 bases; unmatched bases: 7. Germline CDR1 and CDR2: SGHRS and YFSETQ. The CDR3 loop spans 12 amino acids. CDR3 nucleotides: TGCGCCAGCAGCTCAACTACAGGGGGCACGTACTTC. Amino acid sequence: CASSSTTGGTYF.

The chain combines TRBV9 with TRBJ1-5, with TRBD1 identical over 7 bases. CDR1 and CDR2 (germline): SGDLS, YYNGEE. The CDR3 has 14 amino acids. V was clipped by 0 bases and J by 6 bases; unmatched bases: 3. In DNA, the CDR3 is TGTGCCAGCAGCGTAGGGACAGGCGGTCAGCCCCAGCATTTT. It encodes CASSVGTGGQPQHF.

A remark on this clone: The CDR3 carries no conserved terminal phenylalanine or tryptophan, so it likely arises from a read error. The DNA is omitted, as the CDR3 cannot be located on it reliably, and the CDR3 follows TCRdb's listing. This chain connects TRBV7-6 to TRBJ2-3; the DNA was not compared with TRBD2, the D call given in the table. CDR1 SGHVS and CDR2 FNYEAQ come from the germline V gene. The CDR3 has 13 residues if both end residues are counted. This CDR3 is CASSFAGGTRFTD.

The V gene is TRBV13, the J gene TRBJ1-3; TRBD1 agrees at 8 bases. The germline CDR1 and CDR2 sequences are PRHDT and FYEKMQ (reference sequence). This CDR3 has 14 residues. The ends lost 5 bases at V and 5 bases at J; junction bases unmatched: 5. CDR3 protein: CASSRQGRRNTIYF. In DNA form, the CDR3 reads TGTGCCAGCAGCCGACAGGGGCGAAGAAACACCATATATTTT. Variable domain in full (rest from reference TRBV13 and TRBJ1-3): AAGVIQSPRHLIKEKRETATLKCYPIPRHDTVYWYQQGPGQDPQFLISFYEKMQSDKGSIPDRFSAQQFSDYHSELNMSSLELGDSALYFCASSRQGRRNTIYFGEGSWLTVV.

V usage is TRBV7-9 and J usage is TRBJ2-1; tentative D call: TRBD1 (5 bases). CDR1 and CDR2 from the germline V gene are SEHNR and FQNEAQ (reference sequence). Trimming left V 5 bases short and J 8 bases short, with 16 bases between. The CDR3 sequence is 14 residues long. The CDR3 DNA is TGTGCCAGCAGCCCCATAGGGGTGGGCTATGAGCAGTTCTTC. Amino acid sequence: CASSPIGVGYEQFF.

The chain has TRBV7-3 and TRBJ2-2; TRBD2 aligns across 8 bases. The CDR3 is 14 residues long. Germline V gene lookup returns CDR1 SGHTA and CDR2 FQGTGA. J gave up 5 bases and V 10 bases, and 9 bases lay outside the gene matches. CDR3 protein: CATSPGRGTGELFF. The CDR3 DNA follows: TGTGCCACCTCCCCCGGGAGGGGAACCGGGGAGCTGTTTTTT.

The chain joins TRBV5-1 to TRBJ2-7; D is perhaps TRBD2 (6 bases). The germline gives CDR1 SGHRS, CDR2 YFSETQ. V gave up 1 base and J gave up 0 bases, with 14 bases separating them. This CDR3 is 16 amino acids long. In nucleotides, the CDR3 is TGCGCCAGCAGCTTGAATGCGGGGCTAAGCTCCTACGAGCAGTACTTC. Translation: CASSLNAGLSSYEQYF.

The V and J genes are TRBV5-1 and TRBJ2-3, with D hard to call. The CDR3 sequence is 16 residues long. V was pared by 4 bases and J by 0 bases, with 15 bases between. CDR1 is SGHRS and CDR2 is YFSETQ in the germline V gene. The DNA for the CDR3 is TGCGCCAGCAGCACCACCGGGTTAACTAGCACAGATACGCAGTATTTT. This encodes CASSTTGLTSTDTQYF.

The chain carries TRBV5-1 and TRBJ2-4, with D tentatively TRBD2 (6 bases). Germline CDR1 is SGHRS and CDR2 is YFSETQ. The CDR3 contains 14 residues. The V and J ends lost 7 bases and 3 bases respectively, with 14 bases between them. As DNA, the CDR3 is TGCGCCAGCGGTTGGGAGGACTTCAAAAACATTCAGTACTTC. Its translation: CASGWEDFKNIQYF.